This T cell receptor (beta chain) stems from a study of regulatory T cells in long-lasting Graves disease. Time point described: newly diagnosed GD, antithyroid drugs for less than 3 months. The TCR library was prepared using RNA isolated from PBMCs. This clonotype was seen repeatedly, ten times or more. With iRepertoire HTBI primers and Arm-PCR of CDR3 regions, TCR beta libraries were built. MiXCR, applied by TCRdb to the multiplex PCR reads, yields one record per CDR3 protein. The sample holds some 340,000 distinct CDR3 sequences; 12% are singletons and the top ten take about 19%. The same sample was also used in a study of T cells in Graves' hyperthyroidism and ophthalmopathy. As reported in that work: The HTBI primer set was used in a first-round RT-PCR of the TCR CDR3.

This specimen was peripheral blood mononuclear cells (PBMCs), taken at new diagnosis, from a patient treated with antithyroid drugs. This sequence originates from a woman aged 18-29 years with Graves disease.

CDR3 DNA sequence: TGTGCCACCAGTGATTCCGGGACTAGATCTCCAGATACGCAGTATTTT. Protein product: CATSDSGTRSPDTQYF. The chain employs TRBV24-1 and TRBJ2-3; 8 nucleotides line up with TRBD2. V dropped 2 bases and J dropped 4; count of bases not matched to a gene: 7. There are 16 residues in the CDR3. From germline, CDR1 is KGHDR and CDR2 SFDVKD.